These T cell receptor beta chains were read from a single sample in a study of cytomegalovirus exposure and HLA in healthy donors. Measured with immunoSEQ multiplex PCR; TCRdb has only the in-frame clones, and not every one. The table has 100,000 to 120,000 clones, around 85% seen once. The sequenced sample consisted of PBMCs. The receptors here all came from a woman aged 18-29 years in good health and CMV-seronegative. CDR3s include the opening cysteine and the closing phenylalanine or tryptophan. Fields, in order: V gene, clone size, D gene, J gene, CDR3 protein, CDR3 DNA. D genes are given only for firm matches. Only part of the rows carry a size: once, few, many, or a class if the clone is expanded.

>TRBV28|NA|NA|TRBJ1-4
CATTDRLTEKLFF
TGTGCCACCACCGACAGGTTGACTGAAAAACTGTTTTTT
>TRBV25-1|once|NA|TRBJ1-2
CASSSESLNYGYTF
TGTGCCAGCAGCAGTGAATCGCTCAACTATGGCTACACCTTC
>TRBV6-5|NA|NA|TRBJ1-6
CASSPVFENSPLHF
TGTGCCAGCAGTCCGGTATTTGAGAATTCACCCCTCCACTTT
>TRBV27|NA|TRBD2|TRBJ2-1
CASSFRSSGGPGNEQFF
TGTGCCAGCAGTTTTCGCTCTAGCGGGGGGCCGGGCAATGAGCAGTTCTTC
>TRBV6-6|NA|NA|TRBJ1-1
CASRTNTEAFF
TGTGCCAGCAGAACTAACACTGAAGCTTTCTTT
>TRBV4-1|NA|NA|TRBJ1-4
CASSPLGGRGYEKLFF
TGCGCCAGCAGCCCCCTAGGGGGGAGGGGATACGAAAAACTGTTTTTT
>TRBV28|NA|TRBD1|TRBJ2-7
CASSFLFPRTGTFEQYF
TGTGCCAGCAGTTTTCTGTTCCCTCGGACAGGTACTTTCGAGCAGTACTTC
>TRBV14|NA|NA|TRBJ1-1
CASSRRGSVEAFF
TGTGCCAGCAGCCGCCGAGGATCGGTTGAAGCTTTCTTT
>TRBV18|NA|NA|TRBJ1-2
CASSPFSGRNGYTF
TGTGCCAGCTCACCATTCTCGGGGAGGAATGGCTACACCTTC
>TRBV7-9|few|NA|TRBJ1-1
CASSLIQGGEAFF
TGTGCCAGCAGCTTAATTCAAGGAGGTGAAGCTTTCTTT
>TRBV5-6|NA|NA|TRBJ1-2
CASSYGSGYTF
TGTGCCAGCAGCTATGGTAGTGGCTACACCTTC
>TRBV27|NA|NA|TRBJ2-2
CASSSSGELFF
TGTGCCAGCAGTTCTTCCGGGGAGCTGTTTTTT
>TRBV27|once|NA|TRBJ2-7
CASSLTSDSLEQYF
TGTGCCAGCAGTTTAACCTCGGACAGTTTGGAGCAGTACTTC
>TRBV19|NA|NA|TRBJ1-2
CASSPLGTTVAGYTF
TGTGCCAGTAGCCCCCTAGGAACAACGGTCGCTGGCTACACCTTC
>TRBV5-5|NA|NA|TRBJ2-1
CASSFLNEQFF
TGTGCCAGCAGCTTTCTGAATGAGCAGTTCTTC
>TRBV9|NA|NA|TRBJ2-3
CASSVVSGGGLDTQYF
TGTGCCAGCAGCGTAGTAAGTGGAGGGGGCCTCGATACGCAGTATTTT
>TRBV7-8|NA|TRBD1|TRBJ2-7
CASSDSRDRSYEQYF
TGTGCCAGCAGCGACAGCCGGGACAGATCCTACGAGCAGTACTTC
>TRBV7-3|NA|TRBD1|TRBJ2-2
CASSPWTGPAGELFF
TGTGCCAGCAGCCCCTGGACAGGGCCCGCCGGGGAGCTGTTTTTT
>TRBV30|NA|NA|TRBJ1-4
CAWSVGTGDYNEKLFF
TGTGCCTGGAGTGTAGGAACGGGAGATTATAATGAAAAACTGTTTTTT
>TRBV2|NA|TRBD1|TRBJ1-1
CASRTGPEAFF
TGTGCCAGCAGGACAGGGCCTGAAGCTTTCTTT
>TRBV30|NA|TRBD1|TRBJ1-6
CAWSGQGASYSPLHF
TGTGCCTGGAGTGGACAGGGGGCGAGTTATTCACCCCTCCACTTT
>TRBV7-9|NA|TRBD1|TRBJ1-1
CASSSQGENTEAFF
TGTGCCAGCAGCTCACAGGGGGAGAACACTGAAGCTTTCTTT
>TRBV7-3|NA|TRBD1|TRBJ2-2
CASSFFRQGATGELFF
TGTGCCAGCAGCTTTTTTCGACAGGGGGCTACCGGGGAGCTGTTTTTT
>TRBV4-1|NA|TRBD2|TRBJ2-4
CASSQDLAGAKNIQYF
TGCGCCAGCAGCCAAGATCTAGCGGGGGCCAAAAACATTCAGTACTTC
>TRBV18|NA|TRBD1|TRBJ2-5
CASSPGQQETQYF
TGTGCCAGCTCTCCGGGACAGCAAGAGACCCAGTACTTC
>TRBV9|NA|NA|TRBJ2-5
CASSVEGGVETQYF
TGTGCCAGCAGCGTAGAGGGGGGGGTCGAGACCCAGTACTTC
>TRBV13|NA|TRBD1|TRBJ1-1
CASSLRGQGARINTEAFF
TGTGCCAGCAGCTTACGGGGACAGGGGGCAAGAATAAACACTGAAGCTTTCTTT
>TRBV9|NA|TRBD2|TRBJ2-1
CASSVAFGGSYNEQFF
TGTGCCAGCAGCGTGGCCTTCGGGGGGTCCTACAATGAGCAGTTCTTC
>TRBV18|NA|NA|TRBJ1-5
CASSPNRANQPQHF
TGTGCCAGCTCACCCAACAGGGCGAATCAGCCCCAGCATTTT
>TRBV11-2|NA|NA|TRBJ2-3
CASSFITDTQYF
TGTGCCAGCAGCTTTATCACAGATACGCAGTATTTT
>TRBV2|NA|NA|TRBJ1-2
CASSEGPRGYTF
TGTGCCAGCAGTGAAGGGCCGAGGGGCTACACCTTC
>TRBV6-1|NA|NA|TRBJ1-1
CASSDSLHTEAFF
TGTGCCAGCAGTGATAGTTTACACACTGAAGCTTTCTTT
>TRBV6-5|NA|TRBD1|TRBJ2-1
CASSYYGTAYNEQFF
TGTGCCAGCAGTTACTATGGGACAGCCTACAATGAGCAGTTCTTC
>TRBV7-3|few|NA|TRBJ2-5
CASSLSSGHETQYF
TGTGCCAGCAGCTTATCTTCAGGGCACGAGACCCAGTACTTC
>TRBV30|NA|NA|TRBJ1-6
CAWRQNSPLHF
TGTGCCTGGAGACAGAATTCACCCCTCCACTTT
>TRBV7-2|NA|NA|TRBJ2-1
CASSLAELAYNEQFF
TGTGCCAGCAGCTTAGCGGAACTAGCTTACAATGAGCAGTTCTTC
>TRBV7-9|NA|NA|TRBJ2-4
CASSSGDIQYF
TGTGCCAGCAGCTCCGGGGACATTCAGTACTTC
>TRBV4-1|NA|TRBD1|TRBJ2-7
CASSLLQGVPYEQYF
TGCGCCAGCAGCCTACTTCAGGGGGTCCCCTACGAGCAGTACTTC
>TRBV6-1|NA|TRBD2|TRBJ2-1
CPILSGGANEQFF
TGTCCGATTCTCAGCGGGGGGGCCAATGAGCAGTTCTTC
>TRBV2|once|NA|TRBJ1-1
CASNREGGVTEAFF
TGTGCCAGCAACCGGGAGGGGGGAGTCACTGAAGCTTTCTTT
>TRBV2|NA|NA|TRBJ2-6
CASSASSGANVLTF
TGTGCCAGCAGTGCCAGCTCTGGGGCCAACGTCCTGACTTTC
>TRBV6-6|NA|TRBD1|TRBJ1-5
CASSQGTASNQPQHF
TGTGCCAGCAGTCAGGGGACAGCTAGCAATCAGCCCCAGCATTTT
>TRBV2|NA|TRBD2|TRBJ2-1
CASSEEVAGGHEQFF
TGTGCCAGCAGTGAAGAGGTAGCGGGGGGTCATGAGCAGTTCTTC
>TRBV29-1|NA|TRBD1|TRBJ2-7
CSVGTGGVSEQYF
TGCAGCGTCGGGACAGGGGGCGTTTCCGAGCAGTACTTC
>TRBV6-1|NA|TRBD1|TRBJ1-3
CASSEEGTGGNTIYF
TGTGCCAGCAGTGAAGAGGGGACAGGCGGAAACACCATATATTTT
>TRBV6-5|NA|NA|TRBJ2-1
CASSYSNGGYNEQFF
TGTGCCAGCAGTTACTCGAATGGGGGGTACAATGAGCAGTTCTTC
>TRBV9|NA|TRBD1|TRBJ2-3
CASSAINGQGTDTQYF
TGTGCCAGCAGCGCAATCAATGGACAGGGGACAGATACGCAGTATTTT
>TRBV9|NA|NA|TRBJ2-6
CASSGQYASSGANVLTF
TGTGCCAGCAGCGGACAATACGCGAGCTCTGGGGCCAACGTCCTGACTTTC
>TRBV6-1|NA|TRBD2|TRBJ2-3
CASSEALAGGPDTQYF
TGTGCCAGCAGTGAAGCGCTAGCGGGGGGGCCAGATACGCAGTATTTT
>TRBV4-1|NA|TRBD2|TRBJ2-5
CASSQDWGGGASETQYF
TGCGCCAGCAGCCAAGATTGGGGCGGGGGGGCGTCGGAGACCCAGTACTTC
>TRBV2|NA|TRBD1|TRBJ1-5
CASSAPGQENQPQHF
TGTGCCAGCAGCGCACCGGGACAGGAGAATCAGCCCCAGCATTTT
>TRBV10-2|NA|TRBD2|TRBJ2-3
CASSLTPRAERGDTQYF
TGCGCCAGCAGTTTGACCCCGAGGGCCGAGCGGGGAGATACGCAGTATTTT
>TRBV6-5|NA|TRBD1|TRBJ2-7
CASSVPGTGLYEQYF
TGTGCCAGCAGTGTTCCCGGGACAGGGCTCTACGAGCAGTACTTC
>TRBV6-6|NA|NA|TRBJ1-3
CASSYSLSSGNTIYF
TGTGCCAGCAGTTACTCGCTGAGCTCTGGAAACACCATATATTTT
>TRBV7-8|NA|TRBD1|TRBJ1-5
CASSSTGFQPQHF
TGTGCCAGCAGCTCGACAGGGTTTCAGCCCCAGCATTTT
>TRBV27|NA|NA|TRBJ2-6
CASAPGGANVLTF
TGTGCCAGCGCCCCGGGGGGGGCCAACGTCCTGACTTTC
>TRBV6-1|NA|NA|TRBJ2-7
CASSLLGGSGYEQYF
TGTGCCAGCAGCTTACTGGGGGGATCAGGTTACGAGCAGTACTTC
>TRBV10-3|NA|NA|TRBJ1-5
CAISDNSNQPQHF
TGTGCCATCAGCGACAATAGCAATCAGCCCCAGCATTTT